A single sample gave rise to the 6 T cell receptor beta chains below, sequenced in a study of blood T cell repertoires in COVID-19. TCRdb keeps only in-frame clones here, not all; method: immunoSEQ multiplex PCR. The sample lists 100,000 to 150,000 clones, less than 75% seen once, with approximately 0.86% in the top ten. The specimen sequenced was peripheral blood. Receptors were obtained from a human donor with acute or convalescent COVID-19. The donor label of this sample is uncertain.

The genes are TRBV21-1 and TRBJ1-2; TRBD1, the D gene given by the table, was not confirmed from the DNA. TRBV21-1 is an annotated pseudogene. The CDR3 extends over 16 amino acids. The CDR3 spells CASSRKTDRANYGYTF. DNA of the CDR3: TGTGCCAGCAGCCGAAAAACGGACAGGGCGAACTATGGCTACACCTTC.

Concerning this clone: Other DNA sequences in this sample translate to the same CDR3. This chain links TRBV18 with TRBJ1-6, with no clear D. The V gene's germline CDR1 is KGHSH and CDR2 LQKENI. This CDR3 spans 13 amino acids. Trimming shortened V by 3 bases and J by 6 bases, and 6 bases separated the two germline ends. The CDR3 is CASSPGLNSPLHF. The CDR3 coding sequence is TGTGCCAGCTCACCCGGACTTAATTCACCCCTCCACTTT. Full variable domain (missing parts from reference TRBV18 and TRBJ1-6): NAGVMQNPRHLVRRRGQEARLRCSPMKGHSHVYWYRQLPEEGLKFMVYLQKENIIDESGMPKERFSAEFPKEGPSILRIQQVVRGDSAAYFCASSPGLNSPLHFGNGTRLTVT.

The CDR3 nucleotides read TGTGCCCAACCGGGACACTCGAACACCGGGGAGCTGTTTTTT. It specifies CAQPGHSNTGELFF. J is TRBJ2-2 and V is TRBV30, with D possibly TRBD1 on 6 matching bases. The CDR3 has 14 residues. Trimming pared 8 bases from V and 0 bases from J, leaving 13 bases between. From germline, CDR1 is GTSNPN and CDR2 SVGIG (reference sequence).

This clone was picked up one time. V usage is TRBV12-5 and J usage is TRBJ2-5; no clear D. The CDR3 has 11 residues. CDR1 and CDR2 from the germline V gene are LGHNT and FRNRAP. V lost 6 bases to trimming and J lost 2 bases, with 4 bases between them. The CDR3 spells CASGYQETQYF. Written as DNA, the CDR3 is TGTGCTAGTGGCTATCAAGAGACCCAGTACTTC.

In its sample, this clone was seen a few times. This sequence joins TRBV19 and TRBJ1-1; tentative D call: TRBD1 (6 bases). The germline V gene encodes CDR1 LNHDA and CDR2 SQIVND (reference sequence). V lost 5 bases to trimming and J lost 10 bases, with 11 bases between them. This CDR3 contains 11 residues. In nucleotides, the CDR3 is TGTGCCAGTAGTGACAGGAGGAGAGCTTTCTTT. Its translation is CASSDRRRAFF. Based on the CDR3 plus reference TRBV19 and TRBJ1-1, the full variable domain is DGGITQSPKYLFRKEGQNVTLSCEQNLNHDAMYWYRQDPGQGLRLIYYSQIVNDFQKGDIAEGYSVSREKKESFPLTVTSAQKNPTAFYLCASSDRRRAFFGQGTRLTVV.

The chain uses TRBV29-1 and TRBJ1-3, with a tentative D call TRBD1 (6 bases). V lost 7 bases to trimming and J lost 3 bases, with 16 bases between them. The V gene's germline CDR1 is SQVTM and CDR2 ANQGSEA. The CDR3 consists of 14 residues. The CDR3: CSGQTGSYGNTIYF. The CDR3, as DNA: TGCAGCGGGCAAACAGGGAGCTATGGAAACACCATATATTTT.